The present T cell receptor (beta chain) was sequenced within a study of blood T cell repertoires in COVID-19. Background on the study: Acute-phase and convalescent COVID-19 samples originated in the United States, Italy and Spain. Sample material is recorded as cDNA or gDNA derived from T cells, B-cell-depleted T cells, or PBMCs.

CDR3 size: 15 residues. Trimming took off 4 bases at V and 7 bases at J, with 17 bases between the two ends. Germline CDR1 SGHKS, CDR2 YYEKEE (reference sequence). Here immunoSEQ multiplex PCR was the method, and the copy in TCRdb shows in-frame clones only, minus some. The table has around 140,000 clones, 86% seen once. Input material: PBMCs or T cells enriched from blood (not recorded which). This rearrangement joins TRBV5-5 to TRBJ1-4; D call uncertain. The sequence was collected from a man aged 45 to 65 who had recovered from COVID-19. This chain's CDR3 is CASSPGPTAGEKLFF. The CDR3 coding sequence is TGTGCCAGCAGCCCTGGACCGACCGCGGGTGAAAAACTGTTTTTT.